The sequence of this T cell receptor (beta chain) was determined in a study of blood T cell repertoires in COVID-19. Per the authors' pipeline: Amplification of reference gene primers was used by the study to estimate nucleated cell counts. Profiled with immunoSEQ multiplex PCR; TCRdb holds only in-frame clones, not every one. V, J and clone size are taken as reported in that table, and D and trimming were inferred from the DNA itself. The table includes around 290,000 clones, roughly 91% detected once. The study drew participants aged about 18 to 90 years from roughly 25 US areas. Input material: PBMCs or T cells enriched from blood (not recorded which). The sequence derives from a woman aged 55-70 years in a cohort exposed to, infected with or recovered from COVID-19 (not recorded which).

CDR3 bases: TGTGCCAGCAGATCCCGGCAGGGGCTCTACGAGCAGTACTTC. This sequence encodes CASRSRQGLYEQYF. The chain links TRBV6-6 to TRBJ2-7; perhaps TRBD1 as D (6 bases). The CDR3 loop spans 14 amino acids. Germline CDR1 MNHNY, CDR2 SVGAGI (reference sequence). Trimming left V 6 bases short and J 3 bases short, with 15 bases between.